The 22 T cell receptor beta chains below come from one sample, sequenced in a study of cytomegalovirus exposure and HLA in healthy donors. The PCR used 60 Vbeta and 13 Jbeta primers. Only in-frame clones appear in the TCRdb table, and some are missing; sequencing was by immunoSEQ multiplex PCR. The table lists under 200,000 clones, just under 80% of them singletons. Material for sequencing was PBMCs. These receptors were taken from a young man in good health and CMV-seronegative.

The V and J genes are TRBV5-4 and TRBJ2-2, with a possible D match to TRBD1 (5 bases). Looked up from germline, CDR1 is SGHNT and CDR2 is YYREEE (reference sequence). The germline V and J ends were trimmed by 5 bases and 5 bases, with 10 bases remaining between them. The CDR3 is 13 residues long. As DNA, the CDR3 is TGTGCCAGCAGTTCAGGGTTAACCGGGGAGCTGTTTTTT. Its protein product is CASSSGLTGELFF. Full variable domain (rest looked up from reference TRBV5-4 and TRBJ2-2): ETGVTQSPTHLIKTRGQQVTLRCSSQSGHNTVSWYQQALGQGPQFIFQYYREEENGRGNFPPRFSGLQFPNYSSELNVNALELDDSALYLCASSSGLTGELFFGEGSRLTVL.

The rearrangement uses TRBV7-2 and TRBJ2-7, with 8 bases lining up with TRBD2. Germline V CDR1 and CDR2: SGHTA, FQGNSA. With 4 bases clipped from V and 3 bases from J, the junction kept 8 bases outside the gene matches. The CDR3 covers 15 residues. For the CDR3, the DNA is TGTGCCAGCAGCTACCAAGCGGGAGATGGCTACGAGCAGTACTTC. Amino acid sequence: CASSYQAGDGYEQYF.

The chain uses TRBV9 and TRBJ2-3; D is perhaps TRBD1 (5 bases). The length of the CDR3 is 16 residues. The V gene lost 0 bases and the J gene lost 2 bases, with 13 bases spanning the gap. Germline V lookup: CDR1 SGDLS, CDR2 YYNGEE. The CDR3 loop is CASSVGPVGHTDTQYF. The CDR3 bases are TGTGCCAGCAGCGTAGGGCCGGTGGGGCACACAGATACGCAGTATTTT.

This clone appeared once. This sequence joins TRBV28 and TRBJ1-2; D gene ambiguous. CDR3 size: 13 residues. Trimming removed 5 bases from V and 2 bases from J, with 9 bases in between. In germline, CDR1 is MDHEN, CDR2 SYDVKM. Here the CDR3 DNA reads TGTGCCAGCAGTCACTTTTCAAACTATGGCTACACCTTC. It encodes CASSHFSNYGYTF.

The gene calls are TRBV5-6 and TRBJ2-7; TRBD1 agrees at 7 bases. With V trimmed by 0 bases and J by 6 bases, 6 bases remained unmatched. The CDR3 has 14 residues. Germline loops: CDR1 SGHDT, CDR2 YYEEEE. The CDR3 DNA reads TGTGCCAGCAGCTTGGTCGACAGGGTGAGCGAGCAGTACTTC. This translates into CASSLVDRVSEQYF.

This clone was observed a handful of times. The chain combines TRBV10-3 with TRBJ2-7; the D is unclear. Germline-derived CDR1 and CDR2 are ENHRY and SYGVKD. V gave up 2 bases and J gave up 4 bases, with 6 bases separating them. The CDR3 is 12 residues long. CDR3 nucleotides: TGTGCCATCAGTGAGGCGTCGTACGAGCAGTACTTC. Amino acid sequence: CAISEASYEQYF.

This clone was seen a handful of times. The chain couples TRBV7-3 to TRBJ2-5; 10 nucleotides line up with TRBD2. V was pared by 4 bases and J by 3 bases, with 5 bases of the junction left unmatched. The CDR3 has 15 residues. CDR1 is SGHTA and CDR2 is FQGTGA in the germline V gene. CDR3 loop: CASSSLGLAEETQYF. The CDR3 bases are TGTGCCAGCAGCTCCCTCGGACTAGCGGAAGAGACCCAGTACTTC. The full variable domain, completed using reference TRBV7-3 and TRBJ2-5, is GAGVSQTPSNKVTEKGKYVELRCDPISGHTALYWYRQSLGQGPEFLIYFQGTGAADDSGLPNDRFFAVRPEGSVSTLKIQRTERGDSAVYLCASSSLGLAEETQYFGPGTRLLVL.

The gene calls are TRBV6-5 and TRBJ1-1, with 8 bases identical to TRBD1. Losses at the gene ends were 6 bases for V and 3 bases for J; bases not matched to a gene: 6. CDR1 and CDR2 from the germline V gene are MNHEY and SVGAGI. This CDR3 contains 14 residues. For the CDR3, the DNA is TGTGCCAGCAGAGAGACAGGGGACTACACTGAAGCTTTCTTT. Its translation: CASRETGDYTEAFF.

The rearrangement joins TRBV25-1 to TRBJ2-7, with 11 positions matching TRBD2. CDR1 and CDR2 from the germline V gene are MGHDK and SYGVNS. Losses at the gene ends were 4 bases for V and 1 base for J; bases not matched to a gene: 3. The CDR3 totals 15 residues. This chain's CDR3 is CASSVRLAGSYEQYF. DNA of the CDR3: TGTGCCAGCAGTGTGAGACTAGCGGGGTCCTACGAGCAGTACTTC.

As for this clone: The junction differs from germline at one of its ends, possibly a read error. V and J are TRBV2 and TRBJ1-6; 7 nucleotides align to TRBD1. Germline V CDR1 and CDR2: SNHLY, FYNNEI. The CDR3 is 11 amino acids. The CDR3 sequence is CASSAQGVLLF. The CDR3 nucleotides read TGTGCCAGCTCCGCTCAGGGGGTTCTCCTCTTT.

The genes are TRBV5-4 and TRBJ2-5; D perhaps matches TRBD1 (6 bases). The CDR3 loop spans 15 amino acids. V lost 0 bases and J 5 bases, leaving 14 bases between the germline ends. Germline loops: CDR1 SGHNT, CDR2 YYREEE (reference sequence). The CDR3 DNA reads as TGTGCCAGCAGCTTGGCCTTACAGGGTAGGGAGACCCAGTACTTC. It is translated as CASSLALQGRETQYF.

V and J are TRBV6-6 and TRBJ2-2, with D possibly matching TRBD2 (5 bases). The V gene's germline CDR1 is MNHNY and CDR2 SVGAGI (reference sequence). V was pared by 10 bases and J by 4 bases, with 16 bases between. There are 14 residues in the CDR3. CDR3 in DNA: TGTGCCATCAAGGACTCAATCTTCACCGGGGAGCTGTTTTTT. Amino acid sequence: CAIKDSIFTGELFF.

There are a few counts of this clone. The gene calls are TRBV4-3 and TRBJ2-1, with TRBD2 identical over 9 bases. J was trimmed by 0 bases and V by 0 bases; bases with no gene match: 6. The CDR3 is made up of 18 amino acids. Germline V gives CDR1 LGHNA, CDR2 YSLEER. The CDR3 bases are TGCGCCAGCAGCCAAGAAATTAGCGGGGGCCTCTCCTACAATGAGCAGTTCTTC. Protein sequence: CASSQEISGGLSYNEQFF.

This sequence joins TRBV30 and TRBJ1-1; 7 nucleotides align to TRBD1. J was trimmed by 6 bases and V by 2 bases; bases with no gene match: 3. The CDR3 length is 12 residues. Germline-derived CDR1 and CDR2 are GTSNPN and SVGIG (reference sequence). The CDR3 spells CAWSWQGAEAFF. The CDR3 nucleotides are TGTGCCTGGAGTTGGCAGGGGGCTGAAGCTTTCTTT.

The V call is TRBV5-1, the J call TRBJ2-2; D gene uncertain. Germline CDR1 SGHRS, CDR2 YFSETQ. Trimming took 0 bases from V and 5 from J, leaving 5 bases between them. This CDR3 is 13 amino acids long. CDR3 coding DNA: TGCGCCAGCAGCTTGGAAGCGACCGGGGAGCTGTTTTTT. Protein product: CASSLEATGELFF.

The gene calls are TRBV7-2 and TRBJ1-1; D is unresolved. Trimming stripped 3 bases from V and 0 bases from J, with 5 bases between. Germline loops: CDR1 SGHTA, CDR2 FQGNSA. The CDR3 runs to 13 residues. The CDR3 DNA reads TGTGCCAGCAGCTTGGGCATGAACACTGAAGCTTTCTTT. Translated, it gives CASSLGMNTEAFF.

Points on this clone: This CDR3 is also generated by other DNA sequences in the sample. The chain joins TRBV30 to TRBJ1-5; perhaps TRBD1 as D (6 bases). The CDR3 is 14 residues long. The V gene lost 0 bases and the J gene lost 0 bases, with 6 bases spanning the gap. Germline-derived CDR1 and CDR2 are GTSNPN and SVGIG (reference sequence). The CDR3 protein is CAWSVGGSNQPQHF. The CDR3 DNA reads as TGTGCCTGGAGTGTAGGGGGTAGCAATCAGCCCCAGCATTTT.

The rearrangement links TRBV30 to TRBJ1-4; TRBD1 might be the D (6 bases). CDR1 is GTSNPN, CDR2 SVGIG, per germline (reference sequence). V lost 1 base to trimming and J lost 2 bases, with 8 bases between them. There are 14 residues in the CDR3. This CDR3 is CAWSGRGTNEKLFF. In DNA, the CDR3 is TGTGCCTGGAGTGGCAGGGGTACTAATGAAAAACTGTTTTTT.

The chain links TRBV11-2 to TRBJ2-5; the match to TRBD1 covers 8 bases. Germline trimming cut 5 bases from V and 6 bases from J; bases unmatched to any gene: 5. The CDR3 has 13 residues. Germline V gene lookup returns CDR1 SGHAT and CDR2 FQNNGV. CDR3 sequence reads: CASSPGTGQTQYF. In nucleotides, the CDR3 is TGTGCCAGCAGCCCAGGGACAGGACAGACCCAGTACTTC.

This clone has just one count. The chain links TRBV6-1 to TRBJ1-4, with no clear D. V was trimmed by 11 bases and J by 4 bases, leaving 14 bases between them. Germline lookup yields CDR1 MNHNS and CDR2 SASEGT. CDR3 size: 13 residues. CDR3 protein: CAAGGSGNEKLFF. As DNA, the CDR3 is TGTGCCGCTGGAGGGTCGGGTAATGAAAAACTGTTTTTT.

The V and J genes are TRBV9 and TRBJ2-7; tentative D call: TRBD1 (5 bases). The CDR3 length is 15 residues. In germline, CDR1 is SGDLS, CDR2 YYNGEE. Trimming took off 1 base at V and 6 bases at J, with 17 bases between the two ends. The CDR3 coding sequence is TGTGCCAGCAGCGTATCGCAGGGCCGAGGTACCGAGCAGTACTTC. This gives the protein CASSVSQGRGTEQYF.

The rearrangement links TRBV5-1 to TRBJ1-1; possible D gene TRBD1, 5 bases. CDR1 and CDR2 from the germline V gene are SGHRS and YFSETQ. V was trimmed by 3 bases and J by 1 base, leaving 7 bases between them. The CDR3 runs 13 residues. In DNA form, the CDR3 reads TGCGCCAGCAGCTCAACAGGGAACACTGAAGCTTTCTTT. It specifies CASSSTGNTEAFF.